This T cell receptor beta chain is drawn from a study of prognosis after radiotherapy for stage I lung cancer. Overall study: Stage I non-small cell lung cancer patients were enrolled in Nanjing, China. This enrollment took place between 2018 and early 2019. The study enrolled approximately 13 men and roughly 6 women as patients, aged roughly 50 to 84 with a median of approximately 70 years.

It was by two-round multiplex PCR that TCR beta CDR3 was amplified from genomic DNA. Round-one PCR had primers specific to each TRBV and TRBJ gene. For its second round, the PCR relied on universal primers. One entry per CDR3 protein, called by TCRdb with MiXCR from the multiplex PCR reads. The sample contains about 30,000 distinct CDR3 sequences, 30% to 40% of which appear only once. The CDR3 length is 15 residues. Per the germline V gene, CDR1 is SGHTA and CDR2 is FQGNSA. Of note for this clonotype: With a far larger clone one base away, a read error is the likely cause.

The TCR sequence derives from a donor aged 50 or older with non-small cell lung cancer. This specimen consisted of PBMCs, obtained before or after stereotactic body radiation therapy (not recorded which). The J gene is TRBJ2-5, the V gene TRBV7-2, with D tentatively TRBD2 (5 bases). TRBJ2-1 explains the end of the DNA better; the J call may be wrong. The CDR3 DNA reads as TGTGCCAGCAGCTCACACCCCGGGAATAGTAATGAGCAGTTCTTC. Translated: CASSSHPGNSNEQFF.